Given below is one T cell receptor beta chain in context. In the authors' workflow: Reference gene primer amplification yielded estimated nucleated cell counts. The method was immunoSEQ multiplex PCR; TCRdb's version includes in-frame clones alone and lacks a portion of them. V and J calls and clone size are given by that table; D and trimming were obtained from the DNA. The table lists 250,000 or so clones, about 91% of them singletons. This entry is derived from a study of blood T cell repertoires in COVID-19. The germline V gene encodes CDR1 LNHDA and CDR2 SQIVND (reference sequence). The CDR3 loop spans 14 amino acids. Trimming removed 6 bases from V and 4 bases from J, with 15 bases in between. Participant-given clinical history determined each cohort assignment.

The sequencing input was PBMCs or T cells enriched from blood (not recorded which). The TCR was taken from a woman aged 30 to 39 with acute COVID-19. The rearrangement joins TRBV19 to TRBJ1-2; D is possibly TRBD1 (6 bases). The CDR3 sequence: CASRPNRVSYGYTF. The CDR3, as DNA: TGTGCCAGTAGGCCAAACAGGGTTTCCTATGGCTACACCTTC.